This T cell receptor (beta chain) was captured in a study of regulatory T cells in long-lasting Graves disease. Points from the study as a whole: Whereas 950 to 1,000 public clonotypes were shared by new patients, persistent patients shared more, at approximately 2,700.

The CDR3 runs 14 residues. Germline CDR1 reads MNHEY; CDR2 reads SVGEGT. The junction had 5 bases not matched to a gene; V was cut back by 5 bases and J by 2 bases. Time point here: newly diagnosed GD, antithyroid drugs for less than 3 months. The authors made the TCR library using RNA they extracted from PBMCs. Diagnoses of Graves' disease were made by American Thyroid Association guidelines. At least ten counts were recorded for this clonotype. The antigen is unknown. Researchers made TCR beta libraries by using iRepertoire HTBI primers and running Arm-PCR on CDR3 regions. TCRdb processed the multiplex PCR reads anew with MiXCR; each CDR3 protein has one entry. The data show over 400,000 distinct CDR3 sequences, with 12% to 15% seen just once and about 15% held by the top ten. These data were also reused for a study on T cells in Graves' hyperthyroidism and ophthalmopathy. Turning to that study: HTBI primers drove first-round RT-PCR of the TCR CDR3. Blood held most thyroid clonotypes expanded above 0.001 frequency.

Source: peripheral blood mononuclear cells (PBMCs), taken at new diagnosis, from a patient treated with antithyroid drugs. The genes are TRBV6-2 or TRBV6-3 and TRBJ1-1, with 7 bases aligning to TRBD1. The receptor comes from a woman between 50 and 59 years old with Graves disease. The CDR3 DNA is TGTGCCAGCAGTGTGGGAGGGGGCAACACTGAAGCTTTCTTT. The encoded protein is CASSVGGGNTEAFF.